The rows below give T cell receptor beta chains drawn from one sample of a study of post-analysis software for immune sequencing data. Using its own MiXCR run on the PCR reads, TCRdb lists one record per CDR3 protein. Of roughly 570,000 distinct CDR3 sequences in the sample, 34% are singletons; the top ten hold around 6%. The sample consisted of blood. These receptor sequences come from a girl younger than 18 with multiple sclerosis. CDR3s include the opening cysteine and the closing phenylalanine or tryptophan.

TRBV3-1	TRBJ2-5	CASSQGTGQETQYF
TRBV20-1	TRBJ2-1	CSARTSGTSYNEQFF
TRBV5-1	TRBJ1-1	CASSRGESTEAFF
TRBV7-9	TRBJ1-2	CASSFQGADYGYTF
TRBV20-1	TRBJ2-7	CSARDRRGVTYEQYF
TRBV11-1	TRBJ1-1	CASSLGRGTTEAFF
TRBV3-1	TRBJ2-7	CASSHGEGEQYF
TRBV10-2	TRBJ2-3	CASSPDREGTDTQYF
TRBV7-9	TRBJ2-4	CASSLERTFDIQYF
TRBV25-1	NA	CASSEGLAAVQETQYF
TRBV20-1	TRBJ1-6	CSARVSQGAYNSPLHF
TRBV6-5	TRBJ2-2	CASRRDRTLNTGELFF
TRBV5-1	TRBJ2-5	CASSSAGGIQETQYF
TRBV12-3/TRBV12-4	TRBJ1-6	CASSITGSGNSPLHF
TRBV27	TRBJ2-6	CASSVIGGSGANVLTF
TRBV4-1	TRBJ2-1	CASSPGLGGRSYNEQFF
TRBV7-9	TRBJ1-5	CASSLVQGVLNQPQHF
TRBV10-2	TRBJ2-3	CASRGGITDTQYF